This entry describes one T cell receptor (beta chain). The assay was immunoSEQ multiplex PCR, and TCRdb's table has in-frame clones only and misses some. The sample has tens of thousands of clones, over 85% seen once. This entry belongs to a study of blood T cell repertoires in COVID-19. Turning to the study itself: Samples of COVID-19 (acute and convalescent) were obtained from the United States, Italy and Spain.

Germline CDR1 reads ENHRY; CDR2 reads SYGVKD. The CDR3 consists of 15 residues. V was clipped by 5 bases and J by 1 base, with 14 bases between them. The sample taken for sequencing was peripheral blood. V gene TRBV10-3 combines with J gene TRBJ1-1; D is perhaps TRBD1 (5 bases). This TCR was sampled from a male donor with active COVID-19. CDR3 in DNA: TGTGCCATCAGTACGTCCCCAGGGTCGAACACTGAAGCTTTCTTT. It yields the protein CAISTSPGSNTEAFF.